The next 23 T cell receptor beta chains were all read from a single sample in a study of cytomegalovirus exposure and HLA in healthy donors. PCR involved 60 Vbeta and 13 Jbeta primers. Measured with immunoSEQ multiplex PCR; TCRdb has only the in-frame clones, and not every one. The data hold around 100,000 clones, with over 60% observed a single time. Sequencing used PBMCs. Receptors originate from a female donor in good health and CMV-seropositive.

The V and J genes are TRBV19 and TRBJ2-5; weak D call: TRBD1 (6 bases). The germline V and J ends were trimmed by 5 bases and 4 bases, with 11 bases remaining between them. Germline lookup yields CDR1 LNHDA and CDR2 SQIVND (reference sequence). This CDR3 contains 13 residues. CDR3 residues: CASSDRPRETQYF. The CDR3 DNA follows: TGTGCCAGTAGTGACAGGCCCCGAGAGACCCAGTACTTC.

This sequence joins TRBV28 and TRBJ2-1; the match to TRBD2 covers 7 bases. V was clipped by 4 bases and J by 4 bases; unmatched bases: 10. CDR3 length: 16 amino acids. Germline CDR1 is MDHEN and CDR2 is SYDVKM. The CDR3 sequence is CASSSPTSIRYNEQFF. In nucleotides, the CDR3 is TGTGCCAGCAGTTCCCCGACTAGCATCCGATACAATGAGCAGTTCTTC.

The V and J genes are TRBV27 and TRBJ1-2, with D maybe TRBD1 (5 bases). The V end lost 6 bases, the J end lost 4 bases, and 15 bases lay between the germline ends. CDR1 is MNHEY, CDR2 SMNVEV, per germline (reference sequence). The CDR3 is made up of 14 amino acids. CDR3 sequence: CASSPDRGSYGYTF. The CDR3 nucleotides read TGTGCCAGCAGCCCCGACAGAGGAAGCTATGGCTACACCTTC.

The chain recombines TRBV10-3 with TRBJ2-3; 10 bases are shared with TRBD1. Germline V gene sequence: CDR1 ENHRY, CDR2 SYGVKD. V shed 6 bases, J shed 4 bases, and the junction held 7 bases outside the gene matches. The CDR3 is 15 amino acids. This chain's CDR3 is CAISNRDRGPDTQYF. For the CDR3, the DNA is TGTGCCATCAGCAACCGGGACAGGGGTCCAGATACGCAGTATTTT.

The chain is built from TRBV28 and TRBJ2-5; D gene uncertain. Trimming took 2 bases from V and 1 from J, leaving 5 bases between them. The CDR3 sequence is 13 residues long. Germline CDR1 MDHEN, CDR2 SYDVKM. The CDR3 reads CASSLASQETQYF. CDR3 sequence (DNA): TGTGCCAGCAGTTTAGCCAGCCAAGAGACCCAGTACTTC.

The chain employs TRBV6-5 and TRBJ2-5; possibly TRBD2 for D (6 bases). V was cut by 8 bases and J by 3 bases, with 10 bases left in between. Germline V gene lookup returns CDR1 MNHEY and CDR2 SVGAGI. The length of the CDR3 is 12 residues. The CDR3 protein is CASSRTKETQYF. CDR3 DNA: TGTGCCAGCTCCCGGACTAAAGAGACCCAGTACTTC.

V usage is TRBV4-2 and J usage is TRBJ1-2; possible D gene TRBD1, 6 bases. Germline V lookup: CDR1 LGHNA, CDR2 YNFKEQ. Trimming took 0 bases from V and 8 from J, leaving 16 bases between them. The length of the CDR3 is 15 residues. The CDR3 is CASSQEGGFGGGYTF. CDR3 DNA: TGTGCCAGCAGCCAAGAAGGGGGGTTCGGGGGGGGCTACACCTTC.

The rearrangement uses TRBV10-3 and TRBJ1-3, with 7 positions matching TRBD1. This CDR3 contains 14 residues. Per the germline V gene, CDR1 is ENHRY and CDR2 is SYGVKD. The V and J ends lost 10 bases and 4 bases, in that order; junction bases with no gene match: 10. In DNA, the CDR3 is TGTGCCAGCAAGACAGGGACGGGAGGAAACACCATATATTTT. This sequence encodes CASKTGTGGNTIYF.

This clone was seen once. The J gene is TRBJ1-2, the V gene TRBV5-1; 11 bases are shared with TRBD1. The CDR3 spans 15 residues. V lost 0 bases to trimming and J lost 8 bases; unmatched junction nucleotides: 6. CDR1 SGHRS and CDR2 YFSETQ come from the germline V gene. For the CDR3, the DNA is TGCGCCAGCAGCTTGGCGGGGACAGGGGGTAGGGGCTACACCTTC. Translating gives CASSLAGTGGRGYTF.

The rearrangement joins TRBV5-6 to TRBJ1-5; 9 nucleotides line up with TRBD1. CDR3 length: 14 residues. After removal of 4 bases from V and 8 bases from J, the junction contained 7 bases not matched to a gene. Germline lookup yields CDR1 SGHDT and CDR2 YYEEEE. The CDR3 region has the DNA TGTGCCAGCAGCCCCCGGGACAGGGAAGAGCCCCAGCATTTT. Translating it yields CASSPRDREEPQHF.

The CDR3 reads CASSPQGNSMANTF. The CDR3 DNA reads as TGTGCCAGTAGCCCACAGGGGAATTCTATGGCTAACACCTTC. V usage is TRBV19 and J usage is TRBJ1-2; TRBD1 agrees at 7 bases. This CDR3 has 14 residues. Germline trimming cut 6 bases from V and 12 bases from J; bases unmatched to any gene: 16. Per germline, CDR1 LNHDA and CDR2 SQIVND (reference sequence). Filled out from reference TRBV19 and TRBJ1-2, the complete variable domain reads DGGITQSPKYLFRKEGQNVTLSCEQNLNHDAMYWYRQDPGQGLRLIYYSQIVNDFQKGDIAEGYSVSREKKESFPLTVTSAQKNPTAFYLCASSPQGNSMANTFGSGTRLTVV.

The chain employs TRBV27 and TRBJ1-1; no firm D call. Germline CDR1 is MNHEY and CDR2 is SMNVEV (reference sequence). Trimming left V 4 bases short and J 0 bases short, with 18 bases between. The CDR3 sequence is 17 residues long. In DNA, the CDR3 is TGTGCCAGCAGTTCTAGGCTTATGGCGGGCCTGAACACTGAAGCTTTCTTT. It yields the protein CASSSRLMAGLNTEAFF.

The chain links TRBV7-3 to TRBJ1-2, with 9 positions matching TRBD1. The V and J ends lost 5 bases and 4 bases, in that order; junction bases with no gene match: 5. Germline V gives CDR1 SGHTA, CDR2 FQGTGA. The CDR3 is 14 residues long. CDR3 in amino acids: CASSPGTGPYGYTF. The CDR3 region has the DNA TGTGCCAGCAGCCCGGGGACAGGGCCCTATGGCTACACCTTC.

The chain uses TRBV6-5 and TRBJ1-2, with 7 positions matching TRBD1. The germline V gene encodes CDR1 MNHEY and CDR2 SVGAGI. After removal of 6 bases from V and 5 bases from J, the junction contained 6 bases not matched to a gene. This CDR3 comprises 13 residues. CDR3 protein: CASRRGGGYGYTF. The CDR3 DNA follows: TGTGCCAGCAGGAGAGGGGGCGGGTATGGCTACACCTTC.

The gene calls are TRBV5-1 and TRBJ2-3, with a weak D call TRBD2 (5 bases). V shed 0 bases and J shed 3 bases, with 11 bases lying between them. CDR1 and CDR2 from the germline V gene are SGHRS and YFSETQ. This CDR3 has 15 amino acids. In nucleotides, the CDR3 is TGCGCCAGCAGCTTGGTAGGGAGAGGGACAGATACGCAGTATTTT. As protein: CASSLVGRGTDTQYF.

CDR3 region: CASSLWAKETQYF. The CDR3 DNA is TGTGCCAGCAGCCTGTGGGCGAAGGAGACCCAGTACTTC. The chain uses TRBV7-3 and TRBJ2-5; D is ambiguous. Trimming shortened V by 5 bases and J by 5 bases, and 12 bases separated the two germline ends. The CDR3 spans 13 residues. Germline-derived CDR1 and CDR2 are SGHTA and FQGTGA. The full variable domain, with the rest looked up from reference TRBV7-3 and TRBJ2-5, is GAGVSQTPSNKVTEKGKYVELRCDPISGHTALYWYRQSLGQGPEFLIYFQGTGAADDSGLPNDRFFAVRPEGSVSTLKIQRTERGDSAVYLCASSLWAKETQYFGPGTRLLVL.

This chain joins TRBV4-3 and TRBJ2-6, with 7 bases lining up with TRBD2. Germline V gene sequence: CDR1 LGHNA, CDR2 YSLEER. The CDR3 consists of 17 residues. Trimming took 0 bases from V and 3 from J; bases not matched to a gene: 5. As DNA, the CDR3 is TGCGCCAGCAGCCAAGATCCTGGGGACTATGGGGCCAACGTCCTGACTTTC. Its translation is CASSQDPGDYGANVLTF.

The chain is built from TRBV5-1 and TRBJ1-3, with D unresolved. CDR1 is SGHRS and CDR2 is YFSETQ in the germline V gene. CDR3 length: 14 amino acids. V lost 0 bases and J 7 bases, leaving 11 bases between the germline ends. This CDR3 reads CASSLAHSRNTIYF. Here the CDR3 DNA reads TGCGCCAGCAGCTTGGCCCACAGTCGTAACACCATATATTTT.

V usage is TRBV18 and J usage is TRBJ2-3, with TRBD2 as a possible D gene (6 bases). V was cut by 4 bases and J by 7 bases, with 12 bases left in between. There are 13 residues in the CDR3. CDR1 and CDR2 from the germline V gene are KGHSH and LQKENI. CDR3 amino acids: CASSLPGANTQYF. The CDR3 region has the DNA TGTGCCAGCTCACTACCGGGAGCAAATACGCAGTATTTT.

V usage is TRBV5-4 and J usage is TRBJ2-3; the match to TRBD2 covers 11 bases. V lost 4 bases, J lost 2 bases, and 6 bases stayed unmatched. CDR1 is SGHNT and CDR2 is YYREEE in the germline V gene (reference sequence). The CDR3 has 16 residues. The CDR3 here is CASSTGTSGTTDTQYF. The DNA of the CDR3 is TGTGCCAGCAGCACCGGGACTAGCGGAACCACAGATACGCAGTATTTT.

The genes are TRBV7-2 and TRBJ1-1; D is ambiguous. The germline V and J ends were trimmed by 4 bases and 1 base, with 10 bases remaining between them. CDR3 length: 14 amino acids. Germline V gene lookup returns CDR1 SGHTA and CDR2 FQGNSA. CDR3 in amino acids: CASSSLPENTEAFF. CDR3 DNA sequence: TGTGCCAGCAGCTCACTACCGGAGAACACTGAAGCTTTCTTT.

This chain joins TRBV2 and TRBJ2-5; D remains ambiguous. Germline V gene lookup returns CDR1 SNHLY and CDR2 FYNNEI. The V gene lost 6 bases and the J gene lost 2 bases, with 10 bases spanning the gap. The CDR3 has 13 residues. The CDR3 DNA is TGTGCCAGCAGCGGGTCCAGTCAAGAGACCCAGTACTTC. Protein: CASSGSSQETQYF.

The chain couples TRBV7-2 to TRBJ1-2; the D is unclear. The CDR3 totals 17 residues. CDR1 and CDR2 from the germline V gene are SGHTA and FQGNSA. Trimming shortened V by 2 bases and J by 8 bases, and 24 bases separated the two germline ends. This CDR3 is CASSLKGGDALTRGYTF. The CDR3, as DNA: TGTGCCAGCAGCTTAAAAGGCGGGGATGCCCTAACCAGGGGCTACACCTTC.